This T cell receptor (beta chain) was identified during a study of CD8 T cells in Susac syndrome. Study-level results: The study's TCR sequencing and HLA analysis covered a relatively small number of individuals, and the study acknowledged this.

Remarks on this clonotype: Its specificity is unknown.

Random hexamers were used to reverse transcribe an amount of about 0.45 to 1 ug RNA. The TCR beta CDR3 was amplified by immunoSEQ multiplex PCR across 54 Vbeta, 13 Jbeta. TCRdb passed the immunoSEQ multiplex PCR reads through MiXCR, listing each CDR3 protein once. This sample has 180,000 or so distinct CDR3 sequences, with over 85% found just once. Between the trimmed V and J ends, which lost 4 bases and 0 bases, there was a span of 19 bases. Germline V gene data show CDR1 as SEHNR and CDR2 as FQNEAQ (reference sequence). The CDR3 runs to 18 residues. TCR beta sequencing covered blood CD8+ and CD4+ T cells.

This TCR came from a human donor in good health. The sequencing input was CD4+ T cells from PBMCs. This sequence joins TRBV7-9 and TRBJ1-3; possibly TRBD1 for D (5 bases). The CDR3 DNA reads TGTGCCAGCAGCTCCCGGGACGGCCTCCTGAGCTCTGGAAACACCATATATTTT. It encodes CASSSRDGLLSSGNTIYF.